The sequence of this T cell receptor (beta chain) was determined in a study of human T cells and chemical hapten exposure. The time point is: healthy volunteer bleed at 6 weeks. It was unfractionated whole blood from which total RNA was extracted. TCRdb independently ran MiXCR on the RACE reads; one entry per CDR3 protein. The sample has under 90,000 distinct CDR3 sequences, approximately 8% seen once. The CDR3 spans 15 residues. CDR1 and CDR2 (germline): SEHNR, FQNEAQ (reference sequence). Trimming pared 5 bases from V and 2 bases from J, leaving 14 bases between. Input material: whole blood. The chain joins TRBV7-9 to TRBJ2-3; D is undetermined. This sequence was found in a male donor in good health. Some clones in this sample may be carry-over from other donors' samples. The CDR3 spells CASSPKARVTDTQYF. The CDR3 DNA reads TGTGCCAGCAGCCCAAAGGCCCGGGTCACAGATACGCAGTATTTT.